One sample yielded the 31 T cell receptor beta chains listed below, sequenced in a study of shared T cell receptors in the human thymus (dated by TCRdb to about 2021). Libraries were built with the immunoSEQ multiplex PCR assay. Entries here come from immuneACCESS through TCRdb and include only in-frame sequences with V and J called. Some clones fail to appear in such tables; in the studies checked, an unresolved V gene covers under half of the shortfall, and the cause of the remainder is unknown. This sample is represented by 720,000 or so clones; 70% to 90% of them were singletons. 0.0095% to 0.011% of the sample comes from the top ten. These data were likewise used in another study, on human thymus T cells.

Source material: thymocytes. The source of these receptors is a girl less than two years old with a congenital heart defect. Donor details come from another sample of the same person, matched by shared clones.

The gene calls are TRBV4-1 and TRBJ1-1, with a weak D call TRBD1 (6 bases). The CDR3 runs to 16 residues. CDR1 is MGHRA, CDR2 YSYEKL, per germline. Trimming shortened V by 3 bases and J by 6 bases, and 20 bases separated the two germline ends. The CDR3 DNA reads TGCGCCAGCAGCCAGGCGAGTGGGGGCGGTGTCCCTGAAGCTTTCTTT. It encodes CASSQASGGGVPEAFF.

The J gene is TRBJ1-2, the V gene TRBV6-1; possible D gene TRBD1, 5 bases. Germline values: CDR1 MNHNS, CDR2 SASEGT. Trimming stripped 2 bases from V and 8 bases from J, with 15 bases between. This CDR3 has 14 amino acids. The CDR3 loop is CASSEMGGWEGYTF. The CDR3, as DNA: TGTGCCAGCAGTGAAATGGGGGGTTGGGAAGGCTACACCTTC.

The CDR3 sequence: CSAPERGNVSYEQFF. CDR3 nucleotide sequence: TGCAGCGCCCCGGAAAGGGGAAACGTCTCCTATGAGCAGTTCTTC. This sequence joins TRBV29-1 and TRBJ2-1; D is perhaps TRBD1 (5 bases). Trimming pared 7 bases from V and 8 bases from J, leaving 24 bases between. The length of the CDR3 is 15 residues. The germline CDR1 and CDR2 sequences are SQVTM and ANQGSEA.

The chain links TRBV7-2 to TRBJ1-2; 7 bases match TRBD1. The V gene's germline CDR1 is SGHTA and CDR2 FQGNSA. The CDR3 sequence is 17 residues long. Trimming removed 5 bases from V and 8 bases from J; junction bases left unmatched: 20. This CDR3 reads CASSPTGTVPIRGGYTF. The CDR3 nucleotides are TGTGCCAGCAGCCCTACCGGGACAGTACCTATACGCGGGGGCTACACCTTC.

CDR3 amino acids: CATKTGVEVTEAFF. CDR3 nucleotide sequence: TGTGCCACCAAGACAGGGGTAGAAGTAACTGAAGCTTTCTTT. This chain connects TRBV6-1 to TRBJ1-1; the match to TRBD1 covers 8 bases. Germline assignment: CDR1 MNHNS and CDR2 SASEGT. The V and J ends lost 10 bases and 5 bases, in that order; junction bases with no gene match: 12. The CDR3 loop spans 14 amino acids.

For the CDR3, the DNA is TGTGCCAGCAGCTTAGAAACTAGCGGGGGATCCTCCTACGAGCAGTACTTC. Translating it yields CASSLETSGGSSYEQYF. The chain carries TRBV11-1 and TRBJ2-7; 11 bases are shared with TRBD2. J lost 0 bases, V lost 1 base, and 5 bases had no gene match. Germline V lookup: CDR1 SGHAT, CDR2 FQDESV (reference sequence). The CDR3 sequence is 17 residues long.

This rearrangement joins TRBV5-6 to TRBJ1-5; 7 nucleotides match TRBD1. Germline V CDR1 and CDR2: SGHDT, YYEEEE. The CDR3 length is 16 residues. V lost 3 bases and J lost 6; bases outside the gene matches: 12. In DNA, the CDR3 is TGTGCCAGCAGCTACGACGTCACAGGGGAAGTTCAGCCCCAGCATTTT. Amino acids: CASSYDVTGEVQPQHF.

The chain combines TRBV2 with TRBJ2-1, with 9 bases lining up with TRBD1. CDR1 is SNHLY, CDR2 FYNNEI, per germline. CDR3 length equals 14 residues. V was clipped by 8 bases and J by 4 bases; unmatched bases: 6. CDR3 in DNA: TGTGCCAGCCAAACAGGGGGCCCTTACAATGAGCAGTTCTTC. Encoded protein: CASQTGGPYNEQFF.

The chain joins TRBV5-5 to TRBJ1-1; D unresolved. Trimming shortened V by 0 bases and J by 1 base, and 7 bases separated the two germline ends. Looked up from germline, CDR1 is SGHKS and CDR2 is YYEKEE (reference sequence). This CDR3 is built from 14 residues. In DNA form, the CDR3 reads TGTGCCAGCAGCTTGGAGGAGGAGAACACTGAAGCTTTCTTT. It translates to CASSLEEENTEAFF.

CDR3 amino acids: CASKGLAVEQFF. The CDR3 DNA is TGTGCCAGCAAGGGACTAGCGGTTGAGCAGTTCTTC. The chain combines TRBV2 with TRBJ2-1, with 11 bases aligning to TRBD2. This CDR3 comprises 12 residues. V dropped 7 bases and J dropped 9; count of bases not matched to a gene: 2. Germline values: CDR1 SNHLY, CDR2 FYNNEI.

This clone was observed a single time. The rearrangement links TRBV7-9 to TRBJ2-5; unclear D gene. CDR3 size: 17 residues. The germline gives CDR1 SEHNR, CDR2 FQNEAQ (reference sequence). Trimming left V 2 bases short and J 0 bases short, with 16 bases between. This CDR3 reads CASSLSYGSMDQETQYF. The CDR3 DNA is TGTGCCAGCAGCTTAAGTTACGGGTCAATGGACCAAGAGACCCAGTACTTC.

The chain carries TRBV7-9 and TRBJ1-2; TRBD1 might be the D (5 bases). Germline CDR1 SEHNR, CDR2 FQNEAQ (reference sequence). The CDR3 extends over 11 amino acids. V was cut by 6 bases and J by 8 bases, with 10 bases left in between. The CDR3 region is CASRGGSGYTF. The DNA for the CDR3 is TGTGCCAGCAGGGGGGGATCGGGCTACACCTTC.

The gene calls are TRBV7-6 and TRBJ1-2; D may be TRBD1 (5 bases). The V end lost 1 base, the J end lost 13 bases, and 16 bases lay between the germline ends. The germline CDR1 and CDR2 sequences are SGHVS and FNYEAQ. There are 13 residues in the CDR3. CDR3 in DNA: TGTGCCAGCAGCTTAGGGGGCGGACCGCCCTCCACCTTC. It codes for CASSLGGGPPSTF.

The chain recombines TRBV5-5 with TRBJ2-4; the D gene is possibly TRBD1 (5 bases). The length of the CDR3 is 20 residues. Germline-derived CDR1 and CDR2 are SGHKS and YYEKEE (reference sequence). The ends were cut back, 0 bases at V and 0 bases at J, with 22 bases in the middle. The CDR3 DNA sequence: TGTGCCAGCAGCTTGGGGGATGGCAGGGTGGGGCCGAGAGCCAAAAACATTCAGTACTTC. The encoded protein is CASSLGDGRVGPRAKNIQYF.

The CDR3, as DNA: TGTGCCAGCAGCTCCAAACCAACCGGGACAGGGAAAACTGAAGCTTTCTTT. It yields the protein CASSSKPTGTGKTEAFF. The V and J genes are TRBV7-9 and TRBJ1-1; 9 positions match TRBD1. The ends lost 4 bases at V and 5 bases at J; junction bases unmatched: 14. CDR3 length equals 17 residues. CDR1 is SEHNR and CDR2 is FQNEAQ in the germline V gene (reference sequence).

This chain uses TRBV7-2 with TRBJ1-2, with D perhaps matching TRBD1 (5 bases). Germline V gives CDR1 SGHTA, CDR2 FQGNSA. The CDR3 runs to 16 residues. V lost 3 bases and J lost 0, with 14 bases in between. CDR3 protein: CASSFGSGKANYGYTF. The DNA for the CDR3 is TGTGCCAGCAGCTTTGGTTCAGGGAAAGCTAACTATGGCTACACCTTC.

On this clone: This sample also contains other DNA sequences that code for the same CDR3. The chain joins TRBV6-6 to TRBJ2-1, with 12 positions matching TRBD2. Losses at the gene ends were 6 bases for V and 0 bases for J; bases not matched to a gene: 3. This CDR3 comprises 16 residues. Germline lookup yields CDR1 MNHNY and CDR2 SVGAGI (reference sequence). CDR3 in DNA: TGTGCCAGCAGACCGGGACTAGCGGGCTCCTACAATGAGCAGTTCTTC. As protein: CASRPGLAGSYNEQFF.

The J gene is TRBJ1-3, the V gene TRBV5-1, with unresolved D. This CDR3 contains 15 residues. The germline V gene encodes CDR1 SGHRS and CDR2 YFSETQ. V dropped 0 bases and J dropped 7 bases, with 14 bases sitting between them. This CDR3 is CASSLAGFPRNTIYF. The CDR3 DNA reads TGCGCCAGCAGCTTGGCGGGTTTTCCTCGGAACACCATATATTTT. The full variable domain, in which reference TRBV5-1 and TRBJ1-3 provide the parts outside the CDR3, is KAGVTQTPRYLIKTRGQQVTLSCSPISGHRSVSWYQQTPGQGLQFLFEYFSETQRNKGNFPGRFSGRQFSNSRSEMNVSTLELGDSALYLCASSLAGFPRNTIYFGEGSWLTVV.

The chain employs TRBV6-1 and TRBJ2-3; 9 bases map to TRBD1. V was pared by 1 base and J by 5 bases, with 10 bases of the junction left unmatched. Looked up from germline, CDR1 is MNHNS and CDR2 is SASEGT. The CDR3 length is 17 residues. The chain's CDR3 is CASSEDRGQGSKDTQYF. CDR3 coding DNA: TGTGCCAGCAGTGAAGATAGGGGACAGGGATCAAAAGATACGCAGTATTTT.

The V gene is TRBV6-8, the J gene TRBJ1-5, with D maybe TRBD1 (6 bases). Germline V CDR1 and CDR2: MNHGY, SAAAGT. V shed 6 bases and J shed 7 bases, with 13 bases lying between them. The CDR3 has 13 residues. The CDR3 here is CASRQETGQPQHF. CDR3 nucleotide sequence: TGTGCCAGCAGGCAGGAGACAGGACAGCCCCAGCATTTT.

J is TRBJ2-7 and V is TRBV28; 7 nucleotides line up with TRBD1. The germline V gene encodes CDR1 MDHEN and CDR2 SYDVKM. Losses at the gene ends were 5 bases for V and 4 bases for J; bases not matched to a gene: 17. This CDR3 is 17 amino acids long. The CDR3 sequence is CASSAKWDSWKPYEQYF. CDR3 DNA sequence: TGTGCCAGCAGTGCTAAATGGGACAGTTGGAAACCTTACGAGCAGTACTTC. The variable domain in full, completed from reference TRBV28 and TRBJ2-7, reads DVKVTQSSRYLVKRTGEKVFLECVQDMDHENMFWYRQDPGLGLRLIYFSYDVKMKEKGDIPEGYSVSREKKERFSLILESASTNQTSMYLCASSAKWDSWKPYEQYFGPGTRLTVT.

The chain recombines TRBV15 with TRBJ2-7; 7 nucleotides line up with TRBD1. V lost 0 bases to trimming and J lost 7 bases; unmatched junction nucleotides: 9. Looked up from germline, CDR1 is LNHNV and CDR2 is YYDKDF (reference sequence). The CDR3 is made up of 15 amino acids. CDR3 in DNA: TGTGCCACCAGCAGAGATCCCGGACAGGAATCGGAGCAGTACTTC. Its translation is CATSRDPGQESEQYF.

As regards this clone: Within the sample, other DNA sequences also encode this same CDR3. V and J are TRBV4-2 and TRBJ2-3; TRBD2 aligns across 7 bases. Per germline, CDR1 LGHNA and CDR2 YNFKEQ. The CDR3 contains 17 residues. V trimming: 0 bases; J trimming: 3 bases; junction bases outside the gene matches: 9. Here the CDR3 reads CASSQDTTSSLTDTQYF. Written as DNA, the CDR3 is TGTGCCAGCAGCCAAGATACGACTAGCAGTTTGACAGATACGCAGTATTTT.

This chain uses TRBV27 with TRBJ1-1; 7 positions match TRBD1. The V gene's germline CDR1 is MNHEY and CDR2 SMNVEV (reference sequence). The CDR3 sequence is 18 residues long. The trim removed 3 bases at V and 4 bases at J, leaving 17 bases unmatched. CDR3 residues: CASSFRLKKGAPITEAFF. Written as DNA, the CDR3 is TGTGCCAGCAGTTTTCGACTTAAAAAGGGGGCGCCCATCACTGAAGCTTTCTTT.

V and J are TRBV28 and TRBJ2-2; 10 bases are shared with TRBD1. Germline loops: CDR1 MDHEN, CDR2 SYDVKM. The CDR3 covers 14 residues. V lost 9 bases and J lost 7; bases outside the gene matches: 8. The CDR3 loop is CASQTGGFGGELFF. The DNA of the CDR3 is TGTGCCAGTCAGACAGGGGGCTTCGGCGGGGAGCTGTTTTTT.

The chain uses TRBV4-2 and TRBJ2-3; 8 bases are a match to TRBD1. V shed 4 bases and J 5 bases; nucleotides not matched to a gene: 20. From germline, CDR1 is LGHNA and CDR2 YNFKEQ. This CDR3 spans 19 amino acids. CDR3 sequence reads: CASSRPLLRTGFGGDTQYF. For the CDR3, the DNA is TGTGCCAGCAGCCGACCTCTACTTCGGACAGGGTTTGGTGGAGATACGCAGTATTTT.

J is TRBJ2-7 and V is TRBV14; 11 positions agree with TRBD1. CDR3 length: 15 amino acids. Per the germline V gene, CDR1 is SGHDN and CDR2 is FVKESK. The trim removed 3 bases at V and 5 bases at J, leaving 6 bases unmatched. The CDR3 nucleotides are TGTGCCAGCAGCCAGCGGGACAGGGGGATTAACGAGCAGTACTTC. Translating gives CASSQRDRGINEQYF.

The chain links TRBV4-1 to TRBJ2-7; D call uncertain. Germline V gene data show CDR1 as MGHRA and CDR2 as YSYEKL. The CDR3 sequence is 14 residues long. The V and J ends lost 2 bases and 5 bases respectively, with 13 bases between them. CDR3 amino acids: CASSQPNYRNEQYF. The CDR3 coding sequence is TGCGCCAGCAGCCAACCGAATTACAGAAACGAGCAGTACTTC.

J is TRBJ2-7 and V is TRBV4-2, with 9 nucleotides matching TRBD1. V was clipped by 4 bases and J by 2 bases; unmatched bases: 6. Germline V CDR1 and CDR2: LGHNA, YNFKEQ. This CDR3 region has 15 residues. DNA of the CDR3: TGTGCCAGCAGCCCACCGGGACAGGGACCCTACGAGCAGTACTTC. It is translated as CASSPPGQGPYEQYF.

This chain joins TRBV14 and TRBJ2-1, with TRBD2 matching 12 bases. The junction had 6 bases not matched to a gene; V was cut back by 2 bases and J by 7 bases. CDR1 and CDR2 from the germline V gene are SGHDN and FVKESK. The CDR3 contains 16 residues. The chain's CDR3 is CASSQTQLAGGNEQFF. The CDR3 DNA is TGTGCCAGCAGCCAAACCCAACTAGCGGGGGGTAATGAGCAGTTCTTC.

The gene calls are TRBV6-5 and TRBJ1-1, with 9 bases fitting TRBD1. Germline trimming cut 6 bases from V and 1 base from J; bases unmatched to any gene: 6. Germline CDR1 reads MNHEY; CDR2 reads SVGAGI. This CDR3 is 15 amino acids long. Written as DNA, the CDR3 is TGTGCCAGCAGCAAAAACAGGGGGCCGAACACTGAAGCTTTCTTT. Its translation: CASSKNRGPNTEAFF.